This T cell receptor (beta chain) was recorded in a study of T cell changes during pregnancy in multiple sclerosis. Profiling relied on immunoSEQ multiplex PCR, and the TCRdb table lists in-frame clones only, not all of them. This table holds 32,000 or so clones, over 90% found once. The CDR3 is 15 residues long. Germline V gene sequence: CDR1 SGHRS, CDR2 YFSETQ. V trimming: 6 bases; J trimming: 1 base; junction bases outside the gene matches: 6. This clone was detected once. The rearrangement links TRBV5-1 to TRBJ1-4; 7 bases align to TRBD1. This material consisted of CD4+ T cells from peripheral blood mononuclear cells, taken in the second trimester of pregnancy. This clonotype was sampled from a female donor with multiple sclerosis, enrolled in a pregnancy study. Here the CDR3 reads CASKRQGGTNEKLFF. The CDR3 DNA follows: TGCGCCAGCAAGAGACAGGGAGGAACTAATGAAAAACTGTTTTTT.